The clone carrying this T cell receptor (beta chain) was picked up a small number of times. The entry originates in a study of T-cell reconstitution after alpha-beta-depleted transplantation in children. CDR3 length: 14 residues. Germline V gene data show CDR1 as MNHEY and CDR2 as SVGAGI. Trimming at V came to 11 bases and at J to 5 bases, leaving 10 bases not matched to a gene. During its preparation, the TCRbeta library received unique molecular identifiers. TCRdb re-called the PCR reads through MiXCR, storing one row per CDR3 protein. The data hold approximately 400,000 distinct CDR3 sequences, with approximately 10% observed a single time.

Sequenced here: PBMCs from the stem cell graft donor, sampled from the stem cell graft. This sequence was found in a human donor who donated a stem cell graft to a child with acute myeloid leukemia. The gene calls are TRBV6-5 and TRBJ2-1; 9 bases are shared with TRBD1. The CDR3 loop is CAGEHRGPHNEQFF. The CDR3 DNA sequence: TGTGCCGGAGAGCACAGGGGGCCCCACAATGAGCAGTTCTTC.